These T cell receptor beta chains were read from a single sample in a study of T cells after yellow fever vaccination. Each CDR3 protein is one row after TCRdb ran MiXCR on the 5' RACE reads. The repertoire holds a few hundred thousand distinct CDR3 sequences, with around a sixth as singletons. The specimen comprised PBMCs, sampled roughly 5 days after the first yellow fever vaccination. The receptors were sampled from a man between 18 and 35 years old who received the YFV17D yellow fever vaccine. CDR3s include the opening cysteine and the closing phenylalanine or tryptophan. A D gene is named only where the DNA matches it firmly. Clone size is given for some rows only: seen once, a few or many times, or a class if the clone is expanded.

CDR3 DNA: TGTGCCAGCAGCAAGACGACAGGGGGCGTAGAAGAGACCCAGTACTTC; CDR3 protein: CASSKTTGGVEETQYF; D gene: TRBD1; clone size: few; V gene: TRBV5-4; J gene: TRBJ2-5
CDR3 DNA: TGCAGTGCTGGTTTAGGACAGCCCCAGCATTTT; CDR3 protein: CSAGLGQPQHF; D gene: NA; clone size: NA; V gene: TRBV20-1; J gene: TRBJ1-5
CDR3 DNA: TGTGCCAGCAGCTTTACGACCAAAAACATTCAGTACTTC; CDR3 protein: CASSFTTKNIQYF; D gene: NA; clone size: few; V gene: TRBV5-6; J gene: TRBJ2-4
CDR3 DNA: TGTGCCAGCTCAGAGACAGCCACAGATACGCAGTATTTT; CDR3 protein: CASSETATDTQYF; D gene: NA; clone size: NA; V gene: TRBV18; J gene: TRBJ2-3
CDR3 DNA: TGTGCCAGCAGTTATTCCGGACTAGCGGGGGGTAGCACAGATACGCAGTATTTT; CDR3 protein: CASSYSGLAGGSTDTQYF; D gene: TRBD2; clone size: few; V gene: TRBV6-9; J gene: TRBJ2-3
CDR3 DNA: TGTGCCAGCAGTTATACTACTTACAATGAGCAGTTCTTC; CDR3 protein: CASSYTTYNEQFF; D gene: NA; clone size: NA; V gene: TRBV28; J gene: TRBJ2-1
CDR3 DNA: TGTGCCAGCAGCAAAGGTGGGACAGGGGACAATGAGCAGTTCTTC; CDR3 protein: CASSKGGTGDNEQFF; D gene: NA; clone size: few; V gene: TRBV21-1; J gene: TRBJ2-1
CDR3 DNA: TGTGCCAGCAGCTTAGCACTGGGACAGGGGACTTCCTACGAGCAGTACTTC; CDR3 protein: CASSLALGQGTSYEQYF; D gene: TRBD1; clone size: NA; V gene: TRBV7-9; J gene: TRBJ2-7
CDR3 DNA: TGTGCCAGCAGCTTCCTTCGGACAGGGGAAGCTTTCTTT; CDR3 protein: CASSFLRTGEAFF; D gene: TRBD1; clone size: NA; V gene: TRBV5-6; J gene: TRBJ1-1
CDR3 DNA: TGTGCCACCAGCCCCGGACAGGGGATAACTAGCACAGATACGCAGTATTTT; CDR3 protein: CATSPGQGITSTDTQYF; D gene: TRBD1; clone size: NA; V gene: TRBV24-1; J gene: TRBJ2-3
CDR3 DNA: TGTGCCATCAGACTCGGGGCTAGCGGGGGAGAGGGTACAGATACGCAGTATTTT; CDR3 protein: CAIRLGASGGEGTDTQYF; D gene: TRBD2; clone size: NA; V gene: TRBV10-3; J gene: TRBJ2-3
CDR3 DNA: TGCAGCGTTGCGACAGGGGGCTGGGACGAGCAGTACTTC; CDR3 protein: CSVATGGWDEQYF; D gene: TRBD1; clone size: few; V gene: TRBV29-1; J gene: TRBJ2-7
CDR3 DNA: TGTGCCAGCAGCGTAGCCAGGGCCAACGTCCTGACTTTC; CDR3 protein: CASSVARANVLTF; D gene: NA; clone size: NA; V gene: TRBV9; J gene: TRBJ2-6
CDR3 DNA: TGTGCCAGCAGCGTCCAAGTCGGGCGGGGGTCCACCGGGGAGCTGTTTTTT; CDR3 protein: CASSVQVGRGSTGELFF; D gene: TRBD2; clone size: few; V gene: TRBV9; J gene: TRBJ2-2
CDR3 DNA: TGCGCCAGCCTTACAGGGTCGGGGAACACTGAAGCTTTCTTT; CDR3 protein: CASLTGSGNTEAFF; D gene: NA; clone size: few; V gene: TRBV5-1; J gene: TRBJ1-1
CDR3 DNA: TGCGCCAGCAGCTTCCGGCGTGCGAACACCGGGGAGCTGTTTTTT; CDR3 protein: CASSFRRANTGELFF; D gene: NA; clone size: NA; V gene: TRBV5-1; J gene: TRBJ2-2
CDR3 DNA: TGCAGTGCTAACCGGAGACAAGGGGAGCAGTACTTC; CDR3 protein: CSANRRQGEQYF; D gene: NA; clone size: once; V gene: TRBV20-1; J gene: TRBJ2-7
CDR3 DNA: TGTGCCAGCTCACCCCTAAGTGACAGGGGAGATTCCAAAAACATTCAGTACTTC; CDR3 protein: CASSPLSDRGDSKNIQYF; D gene: TRBD1; clone size: NA; V gene: TRBV18; J gene: TRBJ2-4
CDR3 DNA: TGTGCCAGCAGCCCCCGATCCGGGACAGGGACTGCCGGGGAGCTGTTTTTT; CDR3 protein: CASSPRSGTGTAGELFF; D gene: TRBD1; clone size: few; V gene: TRBV7-3; J gene: TRBJ2-2
CDR3 DNA: TGTGCCAGCAGTTTAAGCTCTGGACTTCCGACCTTGAACACCGGGGAGCTGTTTTTT; CDR3 protein: CASSLSSGLPTLNTGELFF; D gene: NA; clone size: few; V gene: TRBV27; J gene: TRBJ2-2
CDR3 DNA: TGTGCCAGCGTAGGGGGCGCAATCACTGAAGCTTTCTTT; CDR3 protein: CASVGGAITEAFF; D gene: TRBD1; clone size: few; V gene: TRBV2; J gene: TRBJ1-1
CDR3 DNA: TGTGCCAGCAGCTTAGAAGAGGGTCAGCCCCAGCATTTT; CDR3 protein: CASSLEEGQPQHF; D gene: NA; clone size: many; V gene: TRBV7-6; J gene: TRBJ1-5
CDR3 DNA: TGTGCCACCAGTGATTTACCGAACACCGGGGAGCTGTTTTTT; CDR3 protein: CATSDLPNTGELFF; D gene: NA; clone size: NA; V gene: TRBV24-1; J gene: TRBJ2-2
CDR3 DNA: TGTGCCAGCAGCTCGGGACAGGGGGCTACCCAGTACTTC; CDR3 protein: CASSSGQGATQYF; D gene: TRBD1; clone size: NA; V gene: TRBV7-2; J gene: TRBJ2-5
CDR3 DNA: TGCGCCAGCAGCCAACGCGCGGCAGGGAGGTCAGATACGCAGTATTTT; CDR3 protein: CASSQRAAGRSDTQYF; D gene: NA; clone size: few; V gene: TRBV4-1; J gene: TRBJ2-3
CDR3 DNA: TGTGCCAGCAGCCAAGCCGTCGGGGAGCAGTACTTC; CDR3 protein: CASSQAVGEQYF; D gene: NA; clone size: NA; V gene: TRBV3-1; J gene: TRBJ2-7
CDR3 DNA: TGTGCCAGCAGCTCGGACGGTTTCACAGATACGCAGTATTTT; CDR3 protein: CASSSDGFTDTQYF; D gene: NA; clone size: NA; V gene: TRBV11-3; J gene: TRBJ2-3
CDR3 DNA: TGTGCCAGCTCACGCCTCCTAGGCAGTGAGCAGTTCTTC; CDR3 protein: CASSRLLGSEQFF; D gene: NA; clone size: NA; V gene: TRBV18; J gene: TRBJ2-1
CDR3 DNA: TGTGCCAGCAGCGCCCACGCCGGGGACAGGGGGAGTTATACGCAGTATTTT; CDR3 protein: CASSAHAGDRGSYTQYF; D gene: TRBD1; clone size: few; V gene: TRBV9; J gene: TRBJ2-3
CDR3 DNA: TGTGCCAGCAGCCGAAGCGGGGGGGCCCGCGGCTACACCTTC; CDR3 protein: CASSRSGGARGYTF; D gene: NA; clone size: few; V gene: TRBV6-1; J gene: TRBJ1-2
CDR3 DNA: TGTGCCAGCAGGGCCGGGACAGTCGCCGGGGAGCTGTTTTTT; CDR3 protein: CASRAGTVAGELFF; D gene: TRBD1; clone size: few; V gene: TRBV6-1; J gene: TRBJ2-2
CDR3 DNA: TGTGCCACCAGTGACCTTAGGGGGGGCAGTGAGCAGTTCTTC; CDR3 protein: CATSDLRGGSEQFF; D gene: NA; clone size: NA; V gene: TRBV24-1; J gene: TRBJ2-1
CDR3 DNA: TGTGCCGGATCCGGGACAGTGGACAATGAGCAGTTCTTC; CDR3 protein: CAGSGTVDNEQFF; D gene: TRBD1; clone size: once; V gene: TRBV2; J gene: TRBJ2-1
CDR3 DNA: TGCGCCAGCAGTATAGGACAGGGGGCAGATACGCAGTATTTT; CDR3 protein: CASSIGQGADTQYF; D gene: TRBD1; clone size: NA; V gene: TRBV5-1; J gene: TRBJ2-3
CDR3 DNA: TGCAGTGCTACCTATAGGGGGGACGGCTACACCTTC; CDR3 protein: CSATYRGDGYTF; D gene: NA; clone size: NA; V gene: TRBV20-1; J gene: TRBJ1-2
CDR3 DNA: TGCGCCAGCAGCCACTCCTTCCCGGGACAGGGCGTCAATGAGCAGTTCTTC; CDR3 protein: CASSHSFPGQGVNEQFF; D gene: TRBD1; clone size: many; V gene: TRBV4-3; J gene: TRBJ2-1
CDR3 DNA: TGCGCCAGCAGCGCGGGACTAGCGGGGAATGGAGAGACCCAGTACTTC; CDR3 protein: CASSAGLAGNGETQYF; D gene: TRBD2; clone size: few; V gene: TRBV5-1; J gene: TRBJ2-5
CDR3 DNA: TGTGCCAGCAGCTTGATCGACAGGGCCAACTATGGCTACACCTTC; CDR3 protein: CASSLIDRANYGYTF; D gene: TRBD1; clone size: NA; V gene: TRBV5-4; J gene: TRBJ1-2
CDR3 DNA: TGTGCCAGCAGCGCAGCCAGCGAGCAGTACTTC; CDR3 protein: CASSAASEQYF; D gene: NA; clone size: few; V gene: TRBV6-2/TRBV6-3; J gene: TRBJ2-7
CDR3 DNA: TGCAGCGTTGATCAGGCCAGGGGGACTAACTATGGCTACACCTTC; CDR3 protein: CSVDQARGTNYGYTF; D gene: TRBD1; clone size: once; V gene: TRBV29-1; J gene: TRBJ1-2
CDR3 DNA: TGTGCCAGCAGCACTCAGAATTCACCCCTCCACTTT; CDR3 protein: CASSTQNSPLHF; D gene: NA; clone size: NA; V gene: TRBV4-2; J gene: TRBJ1-6
CDR3 DNA: TGCAGTGCTAGTGGTCCCCAGGCTAATGAAAAACTGTTTTTT; CDR3 protein: CSASGPQANEKLFF; D gene: NA; clone size: NA; V gene: TRBV20-1; J gene: TRBJ1-4
CDR3 DNA: TGTGCCAGCAGTCGGACGCGAGGGGCTTTCTTT; CDR3 protein: CASSRTRGAFF; D gene: NA; clone size: few; V gene: TRBV2; J gene: TRBJ1-1
CDR3 DNA: TGCAGTGCTGGGCGGGCGGAAACCGAAGCTTTCTTT; CDR3 protein: CSAGRAETEAFF; D gene: NA; clone size: NA; V gene: TRBV20-1; J gene: TRBJ1-1
CDR3 DNA: TGTGCCAGCAGCTTTTACAGCGAGCAGTACTTC; CDR3 protein: CASSFYSEQYF; D gene: NA; clone size: few; V gene: TRBV11-2; J gene: TRBJ2-7
CDR3 DNA: TGTGCCAGTACCCTATGGGGGACCCCCGGTGCCGGGGCCAACGTCCTGACTTTC; CDR3 protein: CASTLWGTPGAGANVLTF; D gene: NA; clone size: NA; V gene: TRBV19; J gene: TRBJ2-6